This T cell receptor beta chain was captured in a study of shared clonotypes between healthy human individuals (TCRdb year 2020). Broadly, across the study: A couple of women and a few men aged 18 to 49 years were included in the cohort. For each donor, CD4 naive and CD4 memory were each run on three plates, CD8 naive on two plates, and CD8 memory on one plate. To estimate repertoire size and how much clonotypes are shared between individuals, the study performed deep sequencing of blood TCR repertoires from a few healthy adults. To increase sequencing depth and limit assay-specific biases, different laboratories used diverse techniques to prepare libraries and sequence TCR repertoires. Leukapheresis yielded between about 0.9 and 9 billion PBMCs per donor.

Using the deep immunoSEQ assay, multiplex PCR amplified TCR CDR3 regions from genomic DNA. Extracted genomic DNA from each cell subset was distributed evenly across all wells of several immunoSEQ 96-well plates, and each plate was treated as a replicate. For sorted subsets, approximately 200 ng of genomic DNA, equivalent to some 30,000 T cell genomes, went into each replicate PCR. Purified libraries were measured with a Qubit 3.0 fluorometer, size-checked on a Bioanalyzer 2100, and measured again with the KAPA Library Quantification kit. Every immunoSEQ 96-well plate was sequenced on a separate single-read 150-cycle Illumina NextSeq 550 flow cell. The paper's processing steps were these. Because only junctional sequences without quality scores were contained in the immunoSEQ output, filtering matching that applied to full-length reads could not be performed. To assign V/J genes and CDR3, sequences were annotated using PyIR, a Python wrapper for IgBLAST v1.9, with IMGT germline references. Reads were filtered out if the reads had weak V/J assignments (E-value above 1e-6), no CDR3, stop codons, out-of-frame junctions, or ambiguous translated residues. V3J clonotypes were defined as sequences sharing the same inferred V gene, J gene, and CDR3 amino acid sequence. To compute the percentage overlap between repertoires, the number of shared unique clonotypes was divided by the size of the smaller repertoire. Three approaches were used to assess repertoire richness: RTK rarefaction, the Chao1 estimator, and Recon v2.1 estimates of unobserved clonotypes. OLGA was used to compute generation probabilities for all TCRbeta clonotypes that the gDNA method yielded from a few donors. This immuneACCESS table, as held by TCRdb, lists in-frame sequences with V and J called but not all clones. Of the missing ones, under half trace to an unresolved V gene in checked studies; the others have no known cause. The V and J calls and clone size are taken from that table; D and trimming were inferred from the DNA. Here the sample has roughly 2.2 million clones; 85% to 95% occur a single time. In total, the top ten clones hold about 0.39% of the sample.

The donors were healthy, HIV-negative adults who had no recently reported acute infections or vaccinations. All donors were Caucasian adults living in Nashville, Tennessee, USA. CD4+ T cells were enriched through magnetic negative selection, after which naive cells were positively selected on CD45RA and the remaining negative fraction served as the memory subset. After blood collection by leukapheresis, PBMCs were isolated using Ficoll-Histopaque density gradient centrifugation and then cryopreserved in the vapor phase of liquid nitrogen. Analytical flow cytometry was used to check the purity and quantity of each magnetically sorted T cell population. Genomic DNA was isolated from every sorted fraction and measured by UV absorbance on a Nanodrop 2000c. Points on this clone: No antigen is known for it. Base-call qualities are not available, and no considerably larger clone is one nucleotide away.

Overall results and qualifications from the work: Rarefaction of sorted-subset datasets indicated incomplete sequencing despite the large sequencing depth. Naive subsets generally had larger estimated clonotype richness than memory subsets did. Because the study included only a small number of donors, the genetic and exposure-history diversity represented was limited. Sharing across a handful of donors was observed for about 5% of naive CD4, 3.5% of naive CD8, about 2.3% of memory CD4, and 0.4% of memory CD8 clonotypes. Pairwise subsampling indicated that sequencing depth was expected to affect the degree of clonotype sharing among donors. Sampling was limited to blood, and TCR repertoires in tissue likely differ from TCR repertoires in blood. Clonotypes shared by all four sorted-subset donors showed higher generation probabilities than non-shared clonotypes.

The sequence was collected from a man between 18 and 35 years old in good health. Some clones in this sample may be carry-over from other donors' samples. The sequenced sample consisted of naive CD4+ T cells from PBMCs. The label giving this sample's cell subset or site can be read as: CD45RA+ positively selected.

The CDR3 protein: CATSSTKTGTEKLFF. The nucleotide sequence reads as follows: TGTGCCACCAGCAGCACCAAGACAGGGACAGAAAAACTGTTTTTT. The sequence links TRBV15 to TRBJ1-4; 7 central nucleotides agree with TRBD1. The germline V end is reduced by 3 bases and the J end by 8 bases; junction bases left unmatched: 9. The CDR3 spans 15 residues, from the cysteine through the phenylalanine. The DNA shown is the 45-base CDR3, in frame from base 1. In the germline V gene (reference sequence), CDR1 corresponds to LNHNV and CDR2 to YYDKDF.